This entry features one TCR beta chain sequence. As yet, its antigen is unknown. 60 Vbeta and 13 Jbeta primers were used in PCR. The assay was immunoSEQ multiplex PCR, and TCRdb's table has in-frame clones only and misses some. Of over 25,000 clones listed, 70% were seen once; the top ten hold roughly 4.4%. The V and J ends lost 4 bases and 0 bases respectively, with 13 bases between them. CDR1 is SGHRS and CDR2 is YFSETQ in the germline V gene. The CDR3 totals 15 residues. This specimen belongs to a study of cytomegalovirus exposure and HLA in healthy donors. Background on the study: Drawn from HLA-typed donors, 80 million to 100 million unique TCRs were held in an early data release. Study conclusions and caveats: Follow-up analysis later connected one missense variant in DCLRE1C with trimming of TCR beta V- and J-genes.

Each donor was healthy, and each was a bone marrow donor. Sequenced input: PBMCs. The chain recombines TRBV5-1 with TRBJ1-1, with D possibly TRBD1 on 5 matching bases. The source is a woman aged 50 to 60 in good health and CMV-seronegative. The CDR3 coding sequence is TGCGCCAGCAGCCCTGAGGAGGGGTTGAACACTGAAGCTTTCTTT. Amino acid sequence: CASSPEEGLNTEAFF.